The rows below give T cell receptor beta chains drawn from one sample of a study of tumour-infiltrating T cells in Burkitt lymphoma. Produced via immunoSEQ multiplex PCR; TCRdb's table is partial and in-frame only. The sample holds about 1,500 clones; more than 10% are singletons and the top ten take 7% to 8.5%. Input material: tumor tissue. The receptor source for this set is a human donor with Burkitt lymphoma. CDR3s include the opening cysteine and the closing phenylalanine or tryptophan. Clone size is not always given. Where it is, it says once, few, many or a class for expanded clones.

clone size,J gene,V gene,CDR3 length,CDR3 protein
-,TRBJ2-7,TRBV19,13,CASSITPTQKQYF
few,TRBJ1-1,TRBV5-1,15,CASSLGLTGYTEAFF
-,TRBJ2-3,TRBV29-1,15,CSIFRTGVNTDTQYF
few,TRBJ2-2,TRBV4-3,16,CASSQERTSGSRELFF
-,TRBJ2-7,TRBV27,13,CASSFQRGYEQYF
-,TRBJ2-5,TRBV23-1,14,CASTRTGEGKTQYF
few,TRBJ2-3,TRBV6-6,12,CASSYRADTQYF
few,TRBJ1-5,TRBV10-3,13,CAIQGEGSQPQHF
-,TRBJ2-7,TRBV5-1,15,CASSGSGLADSEQYF
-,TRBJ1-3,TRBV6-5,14,CASSYTVSGNTIYF
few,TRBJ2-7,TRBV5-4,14,CASSSPRTSYEQYF
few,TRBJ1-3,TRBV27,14,CASSPTGTGNTIYF
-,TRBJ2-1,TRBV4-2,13,CASSQTGANEQFF
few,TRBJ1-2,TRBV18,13,CASSPRTAHGYTF
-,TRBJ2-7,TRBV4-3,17,CASSQDLEGEVLHEQYF
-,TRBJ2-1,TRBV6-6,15,CASSYRGPSYNEQFF
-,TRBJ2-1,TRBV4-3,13,CASSQDAAREQFF
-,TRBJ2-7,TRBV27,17,CASRPLPLGQGAPGQYF
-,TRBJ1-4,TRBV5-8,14,CASSIGTGHEKLFF
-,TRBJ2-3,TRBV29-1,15,CSVFRTGVNTDTQYF
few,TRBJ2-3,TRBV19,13,CATLRQGGDTQYF
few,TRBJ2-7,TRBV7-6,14,CASSLDRATYEQYF